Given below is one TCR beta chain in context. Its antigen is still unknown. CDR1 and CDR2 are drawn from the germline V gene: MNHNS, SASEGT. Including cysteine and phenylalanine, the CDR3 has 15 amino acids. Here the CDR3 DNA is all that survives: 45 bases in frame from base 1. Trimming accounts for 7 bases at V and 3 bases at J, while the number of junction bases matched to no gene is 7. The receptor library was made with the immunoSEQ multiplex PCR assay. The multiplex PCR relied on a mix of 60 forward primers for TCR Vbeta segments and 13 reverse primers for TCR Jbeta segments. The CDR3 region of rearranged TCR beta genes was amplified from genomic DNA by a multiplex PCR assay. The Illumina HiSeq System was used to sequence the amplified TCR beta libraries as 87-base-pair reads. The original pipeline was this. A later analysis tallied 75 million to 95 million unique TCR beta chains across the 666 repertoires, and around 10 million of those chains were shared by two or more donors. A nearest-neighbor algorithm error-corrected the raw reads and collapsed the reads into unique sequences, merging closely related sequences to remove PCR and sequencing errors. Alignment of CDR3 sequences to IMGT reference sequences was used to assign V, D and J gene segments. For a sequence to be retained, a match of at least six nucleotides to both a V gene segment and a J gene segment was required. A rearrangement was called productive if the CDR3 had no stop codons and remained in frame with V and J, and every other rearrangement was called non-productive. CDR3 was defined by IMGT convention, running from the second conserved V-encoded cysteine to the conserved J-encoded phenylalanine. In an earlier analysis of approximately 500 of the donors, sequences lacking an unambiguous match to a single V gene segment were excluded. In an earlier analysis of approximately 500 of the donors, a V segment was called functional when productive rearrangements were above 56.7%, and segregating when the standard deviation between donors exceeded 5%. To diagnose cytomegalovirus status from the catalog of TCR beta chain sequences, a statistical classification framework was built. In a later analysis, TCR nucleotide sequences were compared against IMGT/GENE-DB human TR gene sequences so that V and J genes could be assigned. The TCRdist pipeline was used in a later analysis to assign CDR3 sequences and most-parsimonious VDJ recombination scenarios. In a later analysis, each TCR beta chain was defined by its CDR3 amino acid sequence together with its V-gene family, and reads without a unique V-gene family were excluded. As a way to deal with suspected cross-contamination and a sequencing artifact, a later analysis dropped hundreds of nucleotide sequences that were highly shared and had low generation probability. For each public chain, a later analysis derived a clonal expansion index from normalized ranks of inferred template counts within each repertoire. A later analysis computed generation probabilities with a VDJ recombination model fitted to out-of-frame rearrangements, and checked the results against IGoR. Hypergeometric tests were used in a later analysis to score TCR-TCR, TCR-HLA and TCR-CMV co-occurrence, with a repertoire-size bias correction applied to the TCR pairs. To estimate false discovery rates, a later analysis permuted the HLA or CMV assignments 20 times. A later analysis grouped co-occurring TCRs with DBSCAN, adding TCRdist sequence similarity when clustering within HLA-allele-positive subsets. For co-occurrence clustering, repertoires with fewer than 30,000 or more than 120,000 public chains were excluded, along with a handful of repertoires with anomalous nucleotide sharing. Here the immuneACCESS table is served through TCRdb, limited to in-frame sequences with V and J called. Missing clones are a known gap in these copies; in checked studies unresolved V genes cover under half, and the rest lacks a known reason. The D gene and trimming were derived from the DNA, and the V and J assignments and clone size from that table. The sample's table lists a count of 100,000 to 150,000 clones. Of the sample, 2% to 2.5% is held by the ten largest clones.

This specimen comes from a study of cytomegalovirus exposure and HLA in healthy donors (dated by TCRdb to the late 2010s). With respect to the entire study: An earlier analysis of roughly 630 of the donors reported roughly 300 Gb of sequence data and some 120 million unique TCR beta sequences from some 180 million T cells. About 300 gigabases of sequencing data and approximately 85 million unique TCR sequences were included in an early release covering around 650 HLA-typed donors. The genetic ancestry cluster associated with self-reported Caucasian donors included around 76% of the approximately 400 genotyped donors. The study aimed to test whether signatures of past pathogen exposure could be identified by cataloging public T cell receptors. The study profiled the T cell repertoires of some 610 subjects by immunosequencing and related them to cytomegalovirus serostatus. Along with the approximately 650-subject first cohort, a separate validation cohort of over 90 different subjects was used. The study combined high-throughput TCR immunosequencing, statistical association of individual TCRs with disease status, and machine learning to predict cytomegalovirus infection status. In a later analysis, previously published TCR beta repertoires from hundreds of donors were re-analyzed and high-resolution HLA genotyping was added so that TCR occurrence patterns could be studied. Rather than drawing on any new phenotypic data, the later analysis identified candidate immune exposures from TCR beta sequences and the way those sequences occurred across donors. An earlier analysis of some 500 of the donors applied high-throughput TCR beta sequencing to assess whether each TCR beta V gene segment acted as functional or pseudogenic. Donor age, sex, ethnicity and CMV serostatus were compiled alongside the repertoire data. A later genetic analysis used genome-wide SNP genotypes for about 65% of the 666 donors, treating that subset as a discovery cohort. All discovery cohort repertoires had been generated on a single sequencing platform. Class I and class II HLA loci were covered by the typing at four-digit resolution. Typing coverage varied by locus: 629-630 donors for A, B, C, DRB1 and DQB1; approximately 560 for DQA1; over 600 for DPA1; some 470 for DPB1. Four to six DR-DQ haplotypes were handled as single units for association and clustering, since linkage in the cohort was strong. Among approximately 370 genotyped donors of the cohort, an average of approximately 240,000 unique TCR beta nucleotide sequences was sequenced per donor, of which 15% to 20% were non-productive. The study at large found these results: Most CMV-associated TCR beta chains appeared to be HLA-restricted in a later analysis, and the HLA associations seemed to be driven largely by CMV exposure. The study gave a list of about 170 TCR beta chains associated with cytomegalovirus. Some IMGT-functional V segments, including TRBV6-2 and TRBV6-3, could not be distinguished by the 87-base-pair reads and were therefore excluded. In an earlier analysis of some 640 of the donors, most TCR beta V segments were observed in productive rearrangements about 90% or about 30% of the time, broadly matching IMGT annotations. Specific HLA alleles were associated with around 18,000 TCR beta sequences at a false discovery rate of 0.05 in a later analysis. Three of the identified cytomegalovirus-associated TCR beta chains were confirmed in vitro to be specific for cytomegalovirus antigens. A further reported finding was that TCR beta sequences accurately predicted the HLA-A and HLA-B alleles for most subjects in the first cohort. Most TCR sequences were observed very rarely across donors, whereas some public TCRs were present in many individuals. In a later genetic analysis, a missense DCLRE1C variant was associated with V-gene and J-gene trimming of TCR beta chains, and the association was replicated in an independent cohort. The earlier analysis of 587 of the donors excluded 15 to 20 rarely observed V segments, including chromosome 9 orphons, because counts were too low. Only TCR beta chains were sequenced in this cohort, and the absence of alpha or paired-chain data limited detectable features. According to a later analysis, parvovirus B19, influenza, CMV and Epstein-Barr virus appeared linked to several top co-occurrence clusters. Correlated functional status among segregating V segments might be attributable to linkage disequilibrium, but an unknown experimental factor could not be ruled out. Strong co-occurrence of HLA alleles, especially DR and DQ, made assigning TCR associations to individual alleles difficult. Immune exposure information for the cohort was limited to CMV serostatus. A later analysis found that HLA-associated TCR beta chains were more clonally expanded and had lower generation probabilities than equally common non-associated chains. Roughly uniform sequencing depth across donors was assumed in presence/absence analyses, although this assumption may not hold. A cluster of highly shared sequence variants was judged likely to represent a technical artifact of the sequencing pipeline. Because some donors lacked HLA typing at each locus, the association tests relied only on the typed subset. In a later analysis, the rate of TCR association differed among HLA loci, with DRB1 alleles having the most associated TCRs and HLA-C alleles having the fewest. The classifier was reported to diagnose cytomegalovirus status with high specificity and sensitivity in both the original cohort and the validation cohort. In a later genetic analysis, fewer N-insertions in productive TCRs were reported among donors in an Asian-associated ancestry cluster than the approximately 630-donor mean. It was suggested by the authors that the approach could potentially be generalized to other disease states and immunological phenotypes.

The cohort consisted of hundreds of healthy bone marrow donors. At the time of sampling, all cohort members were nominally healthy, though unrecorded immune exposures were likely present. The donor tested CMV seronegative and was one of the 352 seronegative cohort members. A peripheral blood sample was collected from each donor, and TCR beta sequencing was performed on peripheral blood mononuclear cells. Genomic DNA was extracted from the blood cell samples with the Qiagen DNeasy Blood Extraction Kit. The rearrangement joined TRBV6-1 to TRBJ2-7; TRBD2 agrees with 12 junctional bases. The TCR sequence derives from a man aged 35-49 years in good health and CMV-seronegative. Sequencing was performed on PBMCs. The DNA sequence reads TGTGCCAGCACCGGGGGACTAGCGGGCAGCTACGAGCAGTACTTC. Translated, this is CASTGGLAGSYEQYF.